This T cell receptor beta chain was observed in a study of T cell responses to AZD1222 COVID-19 vaccine. Measured with immunoSEQ multiplex PCR; TCRdb has only the in-frame clones, and not every one. The sample shows roughly 110,000 clones, about nine tenths of them seen only once. V was clipped by 5 bases and J by 4 bases, with 14 bases between them. The CDR3 runs to 14 residues. Germline lookup yields CDR1 PRHDT and CDR2 FYEKMQ (reference sequence). Notes on the study in general: Spike was spanned by vaccine-associated CD4 TCRs, which were dominant at 160-218 and 743-854. The breadth and depth of Spike-specific TCRs increased once two AZD1222 doses had been given. Baseline seropositivity occurred in only six AZD1222 recipients. Most donors were white British, females outnumbered males, and clonal diversity was possibly underestimated.

Remarks on this clone: What it recognizes is unknown.

The input for sequencing was peripheral blood, taken on day 0 of AZD1222 vaccination. The source is an adult in good health. This chain joins TRBV13 and TRBJ1-1; possible D gene TRBD1, 5 bases. CDR3 sequence reads: CASSPRRGGTEAFF. The CDR3 region has the DNA TGTGCCAGCAGCCCACGGAGGGGAGGCACTGAAGCTTTCTTT.